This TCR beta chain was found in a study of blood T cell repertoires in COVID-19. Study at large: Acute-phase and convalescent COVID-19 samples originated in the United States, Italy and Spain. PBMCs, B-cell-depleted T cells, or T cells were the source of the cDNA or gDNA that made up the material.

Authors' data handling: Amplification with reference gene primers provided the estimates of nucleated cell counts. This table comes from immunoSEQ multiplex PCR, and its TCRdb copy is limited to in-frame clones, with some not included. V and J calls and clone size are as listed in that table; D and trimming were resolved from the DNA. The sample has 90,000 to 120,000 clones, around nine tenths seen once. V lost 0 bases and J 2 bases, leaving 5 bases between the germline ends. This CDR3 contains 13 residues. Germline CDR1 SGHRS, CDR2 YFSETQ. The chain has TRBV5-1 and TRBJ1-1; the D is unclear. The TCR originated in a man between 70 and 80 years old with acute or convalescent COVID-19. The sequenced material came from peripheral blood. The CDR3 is CASSLGLNTEAFF. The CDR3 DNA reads TGCGCCAGCAGCTTGGGTCTTAACACTGAAGCTTTCTTT.